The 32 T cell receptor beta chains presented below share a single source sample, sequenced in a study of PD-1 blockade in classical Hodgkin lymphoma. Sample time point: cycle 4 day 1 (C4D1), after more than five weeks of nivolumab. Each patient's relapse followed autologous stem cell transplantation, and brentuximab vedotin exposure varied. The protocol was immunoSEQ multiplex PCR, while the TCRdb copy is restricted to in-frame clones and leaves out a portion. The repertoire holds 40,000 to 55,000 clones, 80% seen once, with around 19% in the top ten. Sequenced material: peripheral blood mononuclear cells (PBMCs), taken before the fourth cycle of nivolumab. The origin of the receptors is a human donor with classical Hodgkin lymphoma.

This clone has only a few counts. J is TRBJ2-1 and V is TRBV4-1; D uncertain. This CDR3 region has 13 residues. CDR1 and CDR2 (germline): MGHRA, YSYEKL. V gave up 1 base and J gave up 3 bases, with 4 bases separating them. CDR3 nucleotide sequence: TGCGCCAGCAGCCAAGTGGGCTACAATGAGCAGTTCTTC. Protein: CASSQVGYNEQFF.

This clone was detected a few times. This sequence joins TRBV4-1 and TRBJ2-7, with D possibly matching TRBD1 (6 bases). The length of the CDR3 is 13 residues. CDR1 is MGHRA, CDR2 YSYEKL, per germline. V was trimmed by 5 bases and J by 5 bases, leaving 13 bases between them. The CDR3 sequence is CASSFDRLNEQYF. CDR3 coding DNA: TGCGCCAGCAGCTTCGACAGGCTCAACGAGCAGTACTTC.

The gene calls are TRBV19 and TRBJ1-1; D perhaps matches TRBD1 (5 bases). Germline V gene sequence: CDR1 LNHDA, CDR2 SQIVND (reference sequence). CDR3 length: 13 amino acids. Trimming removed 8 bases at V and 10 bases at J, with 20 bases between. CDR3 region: CASVQGGEERAFF. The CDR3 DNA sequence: TGTGCCAGTGTACAAGGAGGGGAAGAGCGAGCTTTCTTT.

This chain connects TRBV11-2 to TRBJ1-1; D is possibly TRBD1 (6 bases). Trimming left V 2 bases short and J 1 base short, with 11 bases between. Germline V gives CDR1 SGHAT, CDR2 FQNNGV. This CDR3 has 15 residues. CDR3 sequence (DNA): TGTGCCAGCAGCTTAATACAGGGTGGGAACACTGAAGCTTTCTTT. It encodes CASSLIQGGNTEAFF.

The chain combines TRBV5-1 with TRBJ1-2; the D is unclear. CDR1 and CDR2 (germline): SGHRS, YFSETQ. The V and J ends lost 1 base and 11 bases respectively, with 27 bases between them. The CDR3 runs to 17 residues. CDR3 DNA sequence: TGCGCCAGCAGCTTGTCATCCATGGTTTCAGATTTGGGAGGTTACACCTTC. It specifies CASSLSSMVSDLGGYTF.

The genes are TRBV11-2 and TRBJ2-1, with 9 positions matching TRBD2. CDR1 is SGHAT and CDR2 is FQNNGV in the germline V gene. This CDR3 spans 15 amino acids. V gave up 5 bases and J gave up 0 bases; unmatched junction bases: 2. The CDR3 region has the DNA TGTGCCAGCAGCCGTAGCGGGAGCTCCTACAATGAGCAGTTCTTC. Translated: CASSRSGSSYNEQFF.

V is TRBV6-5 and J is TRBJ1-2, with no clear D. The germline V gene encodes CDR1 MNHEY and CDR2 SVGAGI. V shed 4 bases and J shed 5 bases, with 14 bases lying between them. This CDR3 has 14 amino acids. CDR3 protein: CASSFDTTSYGYTF. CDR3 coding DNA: TGTGCCAGCAGTTTCGACACGACCTCTTATGGCTACACCTTC.

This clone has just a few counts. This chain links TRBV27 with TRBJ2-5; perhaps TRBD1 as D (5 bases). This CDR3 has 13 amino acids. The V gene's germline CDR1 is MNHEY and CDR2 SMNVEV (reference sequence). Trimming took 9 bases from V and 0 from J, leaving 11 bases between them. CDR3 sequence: CARRTGNQETQYF. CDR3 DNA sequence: TGTGCCAGAAGAACAGGTAACCAAGAGACCCAGTACTTC.

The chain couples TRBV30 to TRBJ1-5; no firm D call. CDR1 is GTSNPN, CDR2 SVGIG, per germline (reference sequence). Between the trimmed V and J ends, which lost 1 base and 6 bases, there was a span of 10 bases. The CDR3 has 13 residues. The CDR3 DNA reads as TGTGCCTGGAGTGGTACTGTAGGTCAGCCCCAGCATTTT. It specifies CAWSGTVGQPQHF.

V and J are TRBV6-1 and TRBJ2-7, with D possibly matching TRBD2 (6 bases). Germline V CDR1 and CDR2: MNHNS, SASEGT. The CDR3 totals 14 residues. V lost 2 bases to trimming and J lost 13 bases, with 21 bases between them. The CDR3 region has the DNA TGTGCCAGCAGTGAATTTTGGTCGCGGGGCCGGCCCTACTTC. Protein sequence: CASSEFWSRGRPYF.

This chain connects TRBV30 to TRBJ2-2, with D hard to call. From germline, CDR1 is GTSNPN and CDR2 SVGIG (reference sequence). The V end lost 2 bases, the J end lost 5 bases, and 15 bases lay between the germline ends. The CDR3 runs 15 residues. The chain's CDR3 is CAWSIADQRTGELFF. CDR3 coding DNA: TGTGCCTGGAGTATCGCGGACCAACGGACCGGGGAGCTGTTTTTT.

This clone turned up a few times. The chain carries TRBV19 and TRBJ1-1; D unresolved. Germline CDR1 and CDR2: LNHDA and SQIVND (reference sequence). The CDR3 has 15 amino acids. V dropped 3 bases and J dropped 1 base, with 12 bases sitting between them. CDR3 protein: CASSIDPLGNTEAFF. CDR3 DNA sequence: TGTGCCAGTAGTATCGATCCCCTGGGGAACACTGAAGCTTTCTTT. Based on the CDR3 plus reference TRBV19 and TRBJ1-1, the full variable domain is DGGITQSPKYLFRKEGQNVTLSCEQNLNHDAMYWYRQDPGQGLRLIYYSQIVNDFQKGDIAEGYSVSREKKESFPLTVTSAQKNPTAFYLCASSIDPLGNTEAFFGQGTRLTVV.

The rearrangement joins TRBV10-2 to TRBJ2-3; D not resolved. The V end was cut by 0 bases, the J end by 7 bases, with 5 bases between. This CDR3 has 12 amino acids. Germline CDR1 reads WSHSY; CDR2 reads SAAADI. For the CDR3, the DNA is TGCGCCAGCAGTGAGTCCTCATATACGCAGTATTTT. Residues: CASSESSYTQYF.

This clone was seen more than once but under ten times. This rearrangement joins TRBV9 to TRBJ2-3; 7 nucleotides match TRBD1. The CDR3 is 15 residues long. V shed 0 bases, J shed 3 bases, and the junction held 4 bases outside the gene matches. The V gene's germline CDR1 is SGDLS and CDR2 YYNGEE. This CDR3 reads CASSVASGQTDTQYF. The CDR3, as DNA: TGTGCCAGCAGCGTAGCCTCGGGACAGACAGATACGCAGTATTTT.

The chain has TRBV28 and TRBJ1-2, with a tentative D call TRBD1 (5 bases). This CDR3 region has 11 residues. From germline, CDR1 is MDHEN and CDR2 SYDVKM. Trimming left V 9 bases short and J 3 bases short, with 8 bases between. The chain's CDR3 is CASGGYYGYTF. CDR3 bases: TGTGCCAGTGGGGGTTACTATGGCTACACCTTC.

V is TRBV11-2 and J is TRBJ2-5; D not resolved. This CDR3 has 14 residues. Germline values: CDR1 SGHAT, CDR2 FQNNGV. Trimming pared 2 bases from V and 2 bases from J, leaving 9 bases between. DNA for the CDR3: TGTGCCAGCAGCTTATCAACTGGACAAGAGACCCAGTACTTC. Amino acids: CASSLSTGQETQYF.

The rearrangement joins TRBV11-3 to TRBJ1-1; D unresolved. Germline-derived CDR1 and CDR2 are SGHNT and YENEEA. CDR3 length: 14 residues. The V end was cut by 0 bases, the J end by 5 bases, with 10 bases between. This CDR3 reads CASSLDAASTEAFF. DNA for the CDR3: TGTGCCAGCAGCTTAGATGCGGCATCGACTGAAGCTTTCTTT.

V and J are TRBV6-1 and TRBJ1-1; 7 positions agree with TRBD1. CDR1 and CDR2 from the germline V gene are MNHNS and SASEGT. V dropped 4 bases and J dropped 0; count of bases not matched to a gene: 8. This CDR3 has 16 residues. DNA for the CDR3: TGTGCCAGCAGTGCTATTCCGGGACAGCTGAACACTGAAGCTTTCTTT. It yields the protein CASSAIPGQLNTEAFF.

CDR3 in DNA: TGCGCCAGCAGCTTGGCCCGGGTAGGGTTAGAGACCCAGTACTTC. As protein: CASSLARVGLETQYF. This chain uses TRBV5-1 with TRBJ2-5, with D unresolved. The CDR3 spans 15 residues. CDR1 is SGHRS and CDR2 is YFSETQ in the germline V gene. The germline V and J ends were trimmed by 0 bases and 4 bases, with 13 bases remaining between them.

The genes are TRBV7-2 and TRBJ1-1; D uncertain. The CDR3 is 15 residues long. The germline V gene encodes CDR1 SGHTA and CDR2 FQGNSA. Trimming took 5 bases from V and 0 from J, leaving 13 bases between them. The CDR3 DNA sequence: TGTGCCAGCAGCACCCGGCCGGAGATGAACACTGAAGCTTTCTTT. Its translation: CASSTRPEMNTEAFF.

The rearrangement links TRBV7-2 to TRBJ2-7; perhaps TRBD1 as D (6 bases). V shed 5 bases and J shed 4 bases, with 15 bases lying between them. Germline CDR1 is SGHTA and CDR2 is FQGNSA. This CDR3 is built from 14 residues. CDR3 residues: CASSPTGNIYEQYF. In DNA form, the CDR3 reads TGTGCCAGCAGCCCGACAGGTAATATTTACGAGCAGTACTTC. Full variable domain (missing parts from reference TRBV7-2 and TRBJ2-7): GAGVSQSPSNKVTEKGKDVELRCDPISGHTALYWYRQSLGQGLEFLIYFQGNSAPDKSGLPSDRFSAERTGGSVSTLTIQRTQQEDSAVYLCASSPTGNIYEQYFGPGTRLTVT.

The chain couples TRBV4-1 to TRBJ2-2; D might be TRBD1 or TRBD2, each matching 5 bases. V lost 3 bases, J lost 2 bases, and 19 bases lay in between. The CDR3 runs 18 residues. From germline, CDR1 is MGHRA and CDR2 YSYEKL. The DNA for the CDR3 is TGCGCCAGCAGCCATCTTACAAACCGGGACCCAAACACCGGGGAGCTGTTTTTT. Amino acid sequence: CASSHLTNRDPNTGELFF.

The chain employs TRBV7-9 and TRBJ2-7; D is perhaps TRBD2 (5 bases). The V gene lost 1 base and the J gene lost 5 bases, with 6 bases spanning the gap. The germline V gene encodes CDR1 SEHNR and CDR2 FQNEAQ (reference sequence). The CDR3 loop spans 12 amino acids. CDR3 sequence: CASSLGRNEQYF. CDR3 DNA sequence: TGTGCCAGCAGCTTAGGGAGGAACGAGCAGTACTTC.

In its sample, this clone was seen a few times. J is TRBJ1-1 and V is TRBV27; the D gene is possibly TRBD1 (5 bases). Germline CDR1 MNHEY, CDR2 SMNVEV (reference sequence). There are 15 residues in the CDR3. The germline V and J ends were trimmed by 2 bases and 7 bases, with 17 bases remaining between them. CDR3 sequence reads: CASSLSIFTGSEAFF. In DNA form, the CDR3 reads TGTGCCAGCAGTTTAAGCATCTTCACAGGTAGTGAAGCTTTCTTT.

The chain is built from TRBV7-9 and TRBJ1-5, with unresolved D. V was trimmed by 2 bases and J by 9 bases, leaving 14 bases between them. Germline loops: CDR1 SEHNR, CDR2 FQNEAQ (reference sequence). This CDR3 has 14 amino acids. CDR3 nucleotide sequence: TGTGCCAGCAGCTTACAGCCGGCTCTAGGGCCCCAGCATTTT. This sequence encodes CASSLQPALGPQHF. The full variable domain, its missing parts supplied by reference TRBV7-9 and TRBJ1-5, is DTGVSQNPRHKITKRGQNVTFRCDPISEHNRLYWYRQTLGQGPEFLTYFQNEAQLEKSRLLSDRFSAERPKGSFSTLEIQRTEQGDSAMYLCASSLQPALGPQHFGDGTRLSIL.

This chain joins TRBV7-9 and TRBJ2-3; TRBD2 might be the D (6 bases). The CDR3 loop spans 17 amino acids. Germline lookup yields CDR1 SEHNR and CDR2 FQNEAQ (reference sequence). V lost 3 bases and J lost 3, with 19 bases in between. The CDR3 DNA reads TGTGCCAGCAGCTTGATTGGGGGGAACAGGTGGACAGATACGCAGTATTTT. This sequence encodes CASSLIGGNRWTDTQYF. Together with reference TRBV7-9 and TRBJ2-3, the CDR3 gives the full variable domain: DTGVSQNPRHKITKRGQNVTFRCDPISEHNRLYWYRQTLGQGPEFLTYFQNEAQLEKSRLLSDRFSAERPKGSFSTLEIQRTEQGDSAMYLCASSLIGGNRWTDTQYFGPGTRLTVL.

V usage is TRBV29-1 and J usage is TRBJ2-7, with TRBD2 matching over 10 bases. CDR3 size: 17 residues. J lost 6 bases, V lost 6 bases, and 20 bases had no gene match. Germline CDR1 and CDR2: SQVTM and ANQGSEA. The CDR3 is CSVSVGGPLLAGREQYF. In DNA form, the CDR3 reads TGCAGCGTGTCAGTCGGGGGCCCACTACTAGCGGGACGCGAGCAGTACTTC.

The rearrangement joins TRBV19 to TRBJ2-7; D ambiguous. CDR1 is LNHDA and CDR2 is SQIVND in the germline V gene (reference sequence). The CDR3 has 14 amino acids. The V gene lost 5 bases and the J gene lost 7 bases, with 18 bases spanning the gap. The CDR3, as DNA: TGTGCCAGTAGTTCACGCACCGGAATTGGGGAGCAGTACTTC. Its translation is CASSSRTGIGEQYF.

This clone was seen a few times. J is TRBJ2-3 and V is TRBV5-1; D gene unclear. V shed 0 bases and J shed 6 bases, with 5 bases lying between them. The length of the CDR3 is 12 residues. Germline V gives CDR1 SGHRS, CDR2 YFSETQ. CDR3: CASSLDADTQYF. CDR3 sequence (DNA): TGCGCCAGCAGCTTGGATGCTGATACGCAGTATTTT.

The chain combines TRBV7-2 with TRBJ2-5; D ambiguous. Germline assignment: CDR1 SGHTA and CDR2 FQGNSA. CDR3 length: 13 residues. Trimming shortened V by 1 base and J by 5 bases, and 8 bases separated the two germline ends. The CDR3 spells CASSLERPETQYF. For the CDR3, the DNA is TGTGCCAGCAGCTTAGAGAGACCGGAGACCCAGTACTTC.

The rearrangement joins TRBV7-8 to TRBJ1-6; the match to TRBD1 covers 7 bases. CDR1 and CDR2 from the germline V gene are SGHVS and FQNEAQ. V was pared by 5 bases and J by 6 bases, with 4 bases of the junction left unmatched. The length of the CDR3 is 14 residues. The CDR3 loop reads CASSRDSRNSPLHF. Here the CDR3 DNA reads TGTGCCAGCAGCCGGGACAGCCGTAATTCACCCCTCCACTTT.

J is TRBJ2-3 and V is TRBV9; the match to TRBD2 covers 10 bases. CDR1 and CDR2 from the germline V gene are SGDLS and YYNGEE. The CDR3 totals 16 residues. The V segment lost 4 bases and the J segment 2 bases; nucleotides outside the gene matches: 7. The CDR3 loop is CASSPLAGGHTDTQYF. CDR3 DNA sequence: TGTGCCAGCAGCCCTTTAGCGGGGGGCCACACAGATACGCAGTATTTT.